These 6 T cell receptor beta chains were all obtained from the same sample, sequenced in a study of control samples from healthy donors and cancer patients. Here immunoSEQ multiplex PCR was the method, and the copy in TCRdb shows in-frame clones only, minus some. The profile shows 150,000 to 200,000 clones, 90% to 95% of them singletons. The material sequenced was blood. The receptors shown here come from a woman in her late teens or twenties in good health.

The V call is TRBV18, the J call TRBJ2-5; D remains ambiguous. The CDR3 runs 14 residues. The V gene lost 6 bases and the J gene lost 1 base, with 12 bases spanning the gap. Germline V gene lookup returns CDR1 KGHSH and CDR2 LQKENI. The CDR3 here is CASSDQDGQETQYF. DNA for the CDR3: TGTGCCAGCTCCGACCAGGACGGCCAAGAGACCCAGTACTTC. The full variable domain, rest sourced from reference TRBV18 and TRBJ2-5, is NAGVMQNPRHLVRRRGQEARLRCSPMKGHSHVYWYRQLPEEGLKFMVYLQKENIIDESGMPKERFSAEFPKEGPSILRIQQVVRGDSAAYFCASSDQDGQETQYFGPGTRLLVL.

The chain links TRBV5-5 to TRBJ1-5; 7 positions agree with TRBD1. The CDR3 runs 13 residues. Trimming cost V 5 bases and J 4 bases; bases outside gene matches: 3. Per germline, CDR1 SGHKS and CDR2 YYEKEE (reference sequence). For the CDR3, the DNA is TGTGCCAGCAGGTGGGGACAGAATCAGCCCCAGCATTTT. Translated, it gives CASRWGQNQPQHF.

The V and J genes are TRBV18 and TRBJ1-1; 9 nucleotides align to TRBD1. CDR1 is KGHSH, CDR2 LQKENI, per germline. The CDR3 runs 13 residues. Trimming at V came to 0 bases and at J to 9 bases, leaving 2 bases not matched to a gene. CDR3 amino acids: CASSPPGQGKAFF. The CDR3 region has the DNA TGTGCCAGCTCACCACCCGGACAGGGGAAAGCTTTCTTT.

The chain combines TRBV6-5 with TRBJ2-1; 10 positions agree with TRBD2. Trimming cost V 7 bases and J 8 bases; bases outside gene matches: 8. Germline V gene lookup returns CDR1 MNHEY and CDR2 SVGAGI. The CDR3 has 14 residues. This CDR3 is CASIQREGLDEQFF. The CDR3 bases are TGTGCCAGCATTCAGCGGGAGGGCCTCGATGAGCAGTTCTTC.

This clone was detected once. This chain uses TRBV19 with TRBJ1-5; a possible D gene is TRBD1 (5 bases). Germline V lookup: CDR1 LNHDA, CDR2 SQIVND (reference sequence). CDR3 length equals 12 residues. Trimming took 6 bases from V and 7 from J, leaving 10 bases between them. CDR3 region: CASRARGQPQHF. The CDR3 nucleotides are TGTGCCAGTAGGGCCCGGGGGCAGCCCCAGCATTTT.

The chain has TRBV11-2 and TRBJ2-4; weak D call: TRBD2 (6 bases). The CDR3 loop spans 18 amino acids. V shed 1 base and J shed 2 bases, with 18 bases lying between them. Germline-derived CDR1 and CDR2 are SGHAT and FQNNGV. In DNA, the CDR3 is TGTGCCAGCAGCTTAGGTAGGGGAGGCGGTTTATCCAAAAACATTCAGTACTTC. Residues: CASSLGRGGGLSKNIQYF.